This T cell receptor beta chain emerged from a study of molecular identifiers for immune sequencing clone quantification. Comment on this clonotype: Antigen unknown.

Germline V lookup: CDR1 SEHNR, CDR2 FQNEAQ (reference sequence). This CDR3 spans 16 amino acids. Trimming at V came to 2 bases and at J to 2 bases, leaving 4 bases not matched to a gene. In preparing bulk TCR libraries, previously described methods and listed TCR primers were used. TCRdb used MiXCR to reprocess the PCR reads, holding one entry per CDR3 protein. The sample contains more than 550,000 distinct CDR3 sequences, roughly 27% of which appear only once. General study results and limits: In a background of about a million naive cells, spiked Jurkat TCR RNA from one cell was reportedly detectable. Over 98% of effector molecules, yet under 1% of naive-cell molecules, were held by clones above 20 RNA copies.

The clonotype originates from a human donor in good health. Some libraries in this study had Jurkat cell RNA spiked in. The chain links TRBV7-9 to TRBJ2-7, with 12 bases aligning to TRBD2. The sample consisted of naive CD8+ T cells from blood, with Jurkat cell RNA spiked in. Indicated subset: FACS-sorted CD8+CD4-CCR7+CD45RA+ naive T cells. This chain's CDR3 is CASSLPTSGGPYEQYF. DNA of the CDR3: TGTGCCAGCAGCTTACCTACTAGCGGGGGGCCCTACGAGCAGTACTTC.